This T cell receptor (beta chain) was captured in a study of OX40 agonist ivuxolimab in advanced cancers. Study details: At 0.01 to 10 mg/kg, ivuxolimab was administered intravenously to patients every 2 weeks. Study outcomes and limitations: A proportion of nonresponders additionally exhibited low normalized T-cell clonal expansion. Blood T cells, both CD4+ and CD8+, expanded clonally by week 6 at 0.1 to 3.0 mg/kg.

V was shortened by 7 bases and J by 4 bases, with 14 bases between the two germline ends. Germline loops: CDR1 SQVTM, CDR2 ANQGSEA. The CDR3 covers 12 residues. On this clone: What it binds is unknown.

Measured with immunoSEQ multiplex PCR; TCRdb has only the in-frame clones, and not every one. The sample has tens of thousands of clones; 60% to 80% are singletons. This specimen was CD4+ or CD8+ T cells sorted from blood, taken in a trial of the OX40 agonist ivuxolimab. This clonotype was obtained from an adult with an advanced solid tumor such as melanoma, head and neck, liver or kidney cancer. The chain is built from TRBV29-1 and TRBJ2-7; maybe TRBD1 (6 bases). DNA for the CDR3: TGCAGCGCCCTTGAGGGGGTATACGAGCAGTACTTC. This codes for CSALEGVYEQYF.